The clone carrying this T cell receptor beta chain was found many times. The target antigen is unknown. This sample stems from a study of early T cells in non-severe SARS-CoV-2 infection. In the study overall: From unsorted whole blood, bulk RNA was sequenced, and the chains remained unpaired. Study findings and constraints: Private and CD4 specificities were missed by VDJdb matching, which favored anti-spike CD8 responses.

The CDR3 sequence is 16 residues long. Per the germline V gene, CDR1 is KGHSH and CDR2 is LQKENI. Unmatched junction bases numbered 9, after V lost 6 bases and J lost 0 bases. Individual cDNA molecules received unique molecular identifiers during library preparation. TCRdb processed the 5' RACE reads anew with MiXCR; each CDR3 protein has one entry. The sample holds 35,000 to 40,000 distinct CDR3 sequences, 5.8% seen once. This TCR derives from an adult who was a healthcare worker with PCR-confirmed SARS-CoV-2 infection or an uninfected control (not recorded which). The V call is TRBV18, the J call TRBJ1-2; 8 positions match TRBD1. The specimen was whole blood. The CDR3 spells CASSPTGTGANYGYTF. For the CDR3, the DNA is TGTGCCAGCTCTCCGACCGGGACAGGAGCTAACTATGGCTACACCTTC.